The 27 T cell receptor beta chains in this list originate from one sample, sequenced in a study of cytomegalovirus exposure and HLA in healthy donors. Sequencing was performed with immunoSEQ multiplex PCR; in TCRdb, only in-frame clones are kept and a portion is missing. There are 150,000 to 200,000 clones in the sample; more than 75% occur only once, and 2.5% to 3.5% lies in the top ten. The sequenced sample was PBMCs. All receptors derive from a man aged 18 to 29 in good health and CMV-seronegative.

The V call is TRBV19, the J call TRBJ2-1, with 8 bases fitting TRBD2. Germline V gene sequence: CDR1 LNHDA, CDR2 SQIVND (reference sequence). The junction had 17 bases not matched to a gene; V was cut back by 3 bases and J by 7 bases. The CDR3 has 18 residues. The CDR3 protein is CASSIYLRLAGGGNEQFF. The CDR3, as DNA: TGTGCCAGTAGTATCTACCTGAGGTTGGCGGGAGGAGGAAATGAGCAGTTCTTC.

The chain couples TRBV10-2 to TRBJ1-1; perhaps TRBD1 as D (6 bases). The CDR3 loop spans 13 amino acids. The germline V gene has CDR1 WSHSY and CDR2 SAAADI. Trimming removed 6 bases from V and 3 bases from J, with 11 bases in between. The CDR3 sequence is CASSVDRYTEAFF. DNA of the CDR3: TGCGCCAGCAGCGTGGACAGATACACTGAAGCTTTCTTT.

The V gene is TRBV5-6, the J gene TRBJ2-5, with D perhaps matching TRBD1 (6 bases). The CDR3 runs to 13 residues. Trimming took off 4 bases at V and 5 bases at J, with 12 bases between the two ends. Germline assignment: CDR1 SGHDT and CDR2 YYEEEE. For the CDR3, the DNA is TGTGCCAGCAGCACACAGGGCGGTGAGACCCAGTACTTC. Translating gives CASSTQGGETQYF.

This chain joins TRBV18 and TRBJ2-3; a weak D match, TRBD1 (7 bases). Germline CDR1 is KGHSH and CDR2 is LQKENI. The CDR3 loop spans 17 amino acids. V gave up 3 bases and J gave up 4 bases, with 20 bases separating them. The DNA for the CDR3 is TGTGCCAGCTCACCCGGTAACAGGGGAGGTATCGCAGATACGCAGTATTTT. This codes for CASSPGNRGGIADTQYF.

The chain has TRBV5-4 and TRBJ2-3, with D possibly being TRBD2 (7 bases). The V gene lost 5 bases and the J gene lost 5 bases, with 15 bases spanning the gap. There are 14 residues in the CDR3. Germline CDR1 is SGHNT and CDR2 is YYREEE (reference sequence). CDR3 bases: TGTGCCAGCAGGCAAGGGGGAGGGGGAGATACGCAGTATTTT. Protein: CASRQGGGGDTQYF.

The V call is TRBV7-2, the J call TRBJ1-2; D unclear. The CDR3 runs to 14 residues. Germline V gives CDR1 SGHTA, CDR2 FQGNSA. Deletions cut 1 base from V and 3 bases from J, with 9 bases between. The CDR3 sequence: CASSLGVGDYGYTF. CDR3 bases: TGTGCCAGCAGCTTAGGAGTAGGAGACTATGGCTACACCTTC.

Written as DNA, the CDR3 is TGCGCCAGCAGCCAAACCCTTGACAGGGTTGGAAACACCATATATTTT. Translation: CASSQTLDRVGNTIYF. V is TRBV4-3 and J is TRBJ1-3; TRBD1 matches at 7 bases. After removal of 2 bases from V and 3 bases from J, the junction contained 7 bases not matched to a gene. The V gene's germline CDR1 is LGHNA and CDR2 YSLEER. The CDR3 has 16 residues.

The J gene is TRBJ2-2, the V gene TRBV4-1; TRBD2 aligns across 10 bases. CDR3 length equals 16 residues. Germline values: CDR1 MGHRA, CDR2 YSYEKL. The V segment lost 4 bases and the J segment 1 base; nucleotides outside the gene matches: 3. The CDR3 DNA follows: TGCGCCAGCAGCCCCCGGACTAGCGGGAACACCGGGGAGCTGTTTTTT. The encoded protein is CASSPRTSGNTGELFF.

The gene calls are TRBV5-1 and TRBJ2-6; TRBD1 might be the D (5 bases). From germline, CDR1 is SGHRS and CDR2 YFSETQ. This CDR3 has 16 residues. Trimming removed 4 bases from V and 2 bases from J, with 13 bases in between. CDR3 sequence reads: CASSLPARAGANVLTF. The CDR3 bases are TGCGCCAGCAGCCTACCCGCCAGGGCTGGGGCCAACGTCCTGACTTTC.

On this clone itself: The sample holds other DNA sequences that translate to the same CDR3. The gene calls are TRBV29-1 and TRBJ2-7; 9 nucleotides agree with TRBD2. Losses at the gene ends were 3 bases for V and 3 bases for J; bases not matched to a gene: 3. The CDR3 is 13 amino acids. CDR1 and CDR2 from the germline V gene are SQVTM and ANQGSEA. The CDR3 protein is CSVEVAGDYEQYF. The CDR3 DNA follows: TGCAGCGTTGAGGTAGCGGGAGACTACGAGCAGTACTTC.

This chain joins TRBV6-1 and TRBJ1-5; unclear D gene. The ends were cut back, 2 bases at V and 7 bases at J, with 6 bases in the middle. There are 12 residues in the CDR3. CDR1 MNHNS and CDR2 SASEGT come from the germline V gene. The CDR3 protein is CASSEMEQPQHF. DNA for the CDR3: TGTGCCAGCAGTGAAATGGAGCAGCCCCAGCATTTT.

The J gene is TRBJ2-3, the V gene TRBV19, with TRBD2 matching over 13 bases. After removal of 3 bases from V and 2 bases from J, the junction contained 2 bases not matched to a gene. Germline loops: CDR1 LNHDA, CDR2 SQIVND (reference sequence). The length of the CDR3 is 16 residues. The CDR3 DNA follows: TGTGCCAGTAGTATTGGACTAGCGGGAGTCACAGATACGCAGTATTTT. It yields the protein CASSIGLAGVTDTQYF. The whole variable domain, remainder taken from reference TRBV19 and TRBJ2-3, is DGGITQSPKYLFRKEGQNVTLSCEQNLNHDAMYWYRQDPGQGLRLIYYSQIVNDFQKGDIAEGYSVSREKKESFPLTVTSAQKNPTAFYLCASSIGLAGVTDTQYFGPGTRLTVL.

The chain has TRBV9 and TRBJ2-1; 10 nucleotides align to TRBD2. From germline, CDR1 is SGDLS and CDR2 YYNGEE. The CDR3 consists of 16 residues. After removal of 3 bases from V and 7 bases from J, the junction contained 10 bases not matched to a gene. CDR3 protein: CASSAEAGGPQNEQFF. Written as DNA, the CDR3 is TGTGCCAGCAGCGCAGAAGCGGGAGGGCCACAGAATGAGCAGTTCTTC.

The chain combines TRBV10-3 with TRBJ1-2; D ambiguous. V shed 6 bases and J shed 4 bases, with 12 bases lying between them. Germline-derived CDR1 and CDR2 are ENHRY and SYGVKD. The CDR3 runs to 13 residues. CDR3 protein: CAISYIDSYGYTF. The DNA of the CDR3 is TGTGCCATCAGCTACATTGACTCCTATGGCTACACCTTC.

This chain joins TRBV6-5 and TRBJ2-7, with TRBD2 identical over 7 bases. J gave up 2 bases and V 4 bases, and 8 bases lay outside the gene matches. Germline loops: CDR1 MNHEY, CDR2 SVGAGI. The CDR3 loop spans 15 amino acids. CDR3 residues: CASSSVGRGTYEQYF. The CDR3 region has the DNA TGTGCCAGCAGTTCCGTGGGGAGGGGAACCTACGAGCAGTACTTC.

In this sample, this clone turned up once. V gene TRBV27 combines with J gene TRBJ2-7; TRBD1 matches at 7 bases. V shed 5 bases, J shed 2 bases, and the junction held 6 bases outside the gene matches. The CDR3 contains 14 residues. CDR1 MNHEY and CDR2 SMNVEV come from the germline V gene (reference sequence). The CDR3 reads CASSLTGETYEQYV. CDR3 nucleotide sequence: TGTGCCAGCAGTCTAACAGGGGAAACCTACGAGCAGTACGTC.

This clone has only one observation. This chain uses TRBV27 with TRBJ2-7; possible D gene TRBD1, 5 bases. From germline, CDR1 is MNHEY and CDR2 SMNVEV (reference sequence). V was cut by 8 bases and J by 2 bases, with 13 bases left in between. The CDR3 contains 13 residues. Here the CDR3 DNA reads TGTGCCAGCCGCGACAGCCTACCCTACGAGCAGTACTTC. Encoded protein: CASRDSLPYEQYF.

The CDR3 DNA follows: TGTGCCAGCAGCCCAGGGTTTTCCGCTGCCTACGAGCAGTACTTC. Translating it yields CASSPGFSAAYEQYF. The V call is TRBV5-6, the J call TRBJ2-7; D is possibly TRBD1 (5 bases). This CDR3 is built from 15 residues. The germline V and J ends were trimmed by 4 bases and 2 bases, with 16 bases remaining between them. Per the germline V gene, CDR1 is SGHDT and CDR2 is YYEEEE.

J is TRBJ1-5 and V is TRBV5-6; D unresolved. The germline V gene has CDR1 SGHDT and CDR2 YYEEEE. The length of the CDR3 is 16 residues. The germline V and J ends were trimmed by 5 bases and 0 bases, with 15 bases remaining between them. Written as DNA, the CDR3 is TGTGCCAGCAGTTCTCGGGGTTCTAATAGCAATCAGCCCCAGCATTTT. Its protein product is CASSSRGSNSNQPQHF.

This chain joins TRBV6-5 and TRBJ2-2, with 7 bases matching TRBD1. Germline lookup yields CDR1 MNHEY and CDR2 SVGAGI. Trimming took 4 bases from V and 6 from J; bases not matched to a gene: 2. This CDR3 contains 13 residues. CDR3 in DNA: TGTGCCAGCAGTTTACAGGGGCCCGGGGAGCTGTTTTTT. Residues: CASSLQGPGELFF.

The rearrangement links TRBV30 to TRBJ1-1; the D gene is possibly TRBD1 (6 bases). The CDR3 is 13 residues long. With 4 bases removed from V and 11 bases from J, the gap between germline ends came to 20 bases. Germline V CDR1 and CDR2: GTSNPN, SVGIG (reference sequence). DNA of the CDR3: TGTGCCTGGACCCCTGACAGGTATTTGGGCGCTTTCTTT. As protein: CAWTPDRYLGAFF.

The J gene is TRBJ2-1, the V gene TRBV10-2; TRBD1 might be the D (5 bases). The ends were cut back, 2 bases at V and 0 bases at J, with 20 bases in the middle. Germline V gene data show CDR1 as WSHSY and CDR2 as SAAADI. The CDR3 has 19 amino acids. The DNA of the CDR3 is TGCGCCAGCAGTGAGGCCGGGCAGACAGCGAATTTCTCCTACAATGAGCAGTTCTTC. This encodes CASSEAGQTANFSYNEQFF.

The chain joins TRBV28 to TRBJ1-2; D is possibly TRBD1 (6 bases). This CDR3 region has 15 residues. The V end lost 6 bases, the J end lost 2 bases, and 16 bases lay between the germline ends. Germline CDR1 and CDR2: MDHEN and SYDVKM. CDR3 loop: CASRARDTVNYGYTF. The CDR3 nucleotides read TGTGCCAGCAGGGCTCGGGACACCGTAAACTATGGCTACACCTTC.

This clone was counted a single time. The chain joins TRBV7-2 to TRBJ1-4; 9 bases agree with TRBD1. The CDR3 loop spans 18 amino acids. Germline V lookup: CDR1 SGHTA, CDR2 FQGNSA. Trimming at V came to 5 bases and at J to 0 bases, leaving 10 bases not matched to a gene. Written as DNA, the CDR3 is TGTGCCAGCAGCCGCCGGGACAGGGAGTCAGCAACTAATGAAAAACTGTTTTTT. Protein: CASSRRDRESATNEKLFF.

The chain joins TRBV29-1 to TRBJ1-2, with D uncertain. V shed 4 bases and J shed 1 base, with 16 bases lying between them. Germline CDR1 is SQVTM and CDR2 is ANQGSEA. This CDR3 is built from 15 residues. CDR3 sequence: CSVGGVGRDNYGYTF. The DNA for the CDR3 is TGCAGCGTTGGAGGAGTTGGACGGGATAACTATGGCTACACCTTC.

The J gene is TRBJ1-1, the V gene TRBV19, with 10 bases lining up with TRBD1. This CDR3 comprises 13 residues. Germline V gives CDR1 LNHDA, CDR2 SQIVND (reference sequence). V lost 8 bases and J lost 6; bases outside the gene matches: 6. The CDR3 coding sequence is TGTGCCAGTCGGACAGGGGGAATCTCTGAAGCTTTCTTT. Translating gives CASRTGGISEAFF.

The chain combines TRBV6-5 with TRBJ1-2; TRBD1 matches at 10 bases. Germline V CDR1 and CDR2: MNHEY, SVGAGI. J was trimmed by 4 bases and V by 0 bases; bases with no gene match: 5. The CDR3 runs to 16 residues. The CDR3: CASSYSRDRGLYGYTF. The CDR3, as DNA: TGTGCCAGCAGTTACTCCCGGGACAGGGGACTCTATGGCTACACCTTC.